The T cell receptor beta chain described here comes from a study of PD-1 blockade in classical Hodgkin lymphoma. Findings and caveats of the study: The drivers behind the repertoire differences, possibly disease activity or prior therapy, remain undefined.

As regards this clone: As yet, its antigen is unknown.

The germline V gene encodes CDR1 SNHLY and CDR2 FYNNEI. The CDR3 spans 11 residues. Deletions cut 5 bases from V and 8 bases from J, with 9 bases between. TCRdb keeps only in-frame clones here, not all; method: immunoSEQ multiplex PCR. The table lists 20,000 to 25,000 clones, approximately 95% of them singletons. Indicated time point: newly diagnosed, previously untreated cHL patient sample. As a comparison, the study used PBMCs from newly diagnosed, untreated classical Hodgkin lymphoma. The rearrangement joins TRBV2 to TRBJ1-2; unclear D gene. The receptor was isolated from a human donor with classical Hodgkin lymphoma. The specimen sequenced was peripheral blood mononuclear cells (PBMCs). This chain's CDR3 is CASSLGGGYTF. The CDR3 DNA is TGTGCCAGCAGTTTGGGCGGCGGCTACACCTTC.